The T cell receptor beta chain under discussion was sequenced for a study of blood T cell repertoires in COVID-19. On the study more broadly: In each case, the material was cDNA or gDNA derived from T cells, B-cell-depleted T cells, or PBMCs.

Per the original data handling: Estimation of nucleated cell counts relied on the amplification of reference gene primers. TCRdb keeps only in-frame clones here, not all; method: immunoSEQ multiplex PCR. V and J calls and clone size are those listed in that table; D and trimming were worked out from the DNA. The repertoire holds over 200,000 clones, with over 65% as singletons. This CDR3 is 15 amino acids long. The germline V gene has CDR1 MGHDK and CDR2 SYGVNS. The V gene end was trimmed by 5 bases and the J gene end by 2 bases; junction bases not matched to a gene: 5. The specimen was peripheral blood. V and J are TRBV25-1 and TRBJ2-3, with 9 positions matching TRBD2. This clonotype originated in a woman older than 75 with acute or convalescent COVID-19. In DNA, the CDR3 is TGTGCCAGCAGTCCCAGCGGGGGGTACACAGATACGCAGTATTTT. As protein: CASSPSGGYTDTQYF.